This T cell receptor (beta chain) was sequenced for a study of blood T cell repertoires in COVID-19 (dated by TCRdb to 2020 to 2022). About the investigation overall: Samples covering the acute and convalescent phases of COVID-19 were provided by collaborators in the United States, Italy and Spain. Subjects who had been exposed to COVID-19, were actively infected with it, or had recovered from it provided the deeply sampled blood TCRbeta repertoires that made up the dataset. The samples were drawn from the first 160 participants of the ongoing ImmuneRACE study and from about 1,200 subjects provided by 6 global collaborators. Nearly every sample came with metadata listing a de-identified subject ID, COVID-19 status, age in years and sex. HLA class I and class II types, where available, came from metadata supplied by the sample provider rather than from assay-based typing. The material from the prospective study consisted of cDNA or gDNA derived from T cells, B-cell-depleted T cells, or PBMCs. The repertoires were released in a freely available public database meant as a resource for research on the immune response to SARS-CoV-2. The study at large found these results: The amount of clinical and demographic metadata varied by source and participant and was provided uncurated.

Measured from the cysteine to the phenylalanine, the CDR3 is 18 residues long. The sequence is cut down to CDR3 DNA, 54 bases in frame from base 1. The junction shows trimming of 7 bases on V and 6 bases on J, and the gene matches do not reach 17 bases of it. The germline V gene (reference sequence) specifies MNHEY as CDR1 and SMNVEV as CDR2. Only one count was recorded for this clone. Its antigen has not been determined. Base qualities were left out, and no much larger clone turns up one base away. TCRbeta CDR3 regions were amplified from genomic DNA using the immunoSEQ Assay, a bias-controlled multiplex PCR. The original pipeline was this. The number of nucleated cells in each sample was estimated from the amplification of reference gene primers within the assay. Sequence reads were collapsed and filtered to measure the absolute abundance of every unique TCRbeta CDR3 rearrangement. For each sample, productive Simpson clonality was calculated by taking the square root of Simpson's diversity index across productive rearrangements. As stored in TCRdb, this immuneACCESS dataset retains in-frame rearrangements with V and J assigned. A fraction of the clones does not appear; measured against another copy, unresolved V genes explain less than half of the discrepancy, and the remainder lacks a known reason. D and trimming were read from the DNA, whereas the V and J calls and clone size are those reported in that table. The sample data list roughly 200,000 clones, and 60% to 85% of these were observed just once. About 9% of the sample comes from the top ten.

Each collaborating institution followed its own protocols to collect whole blood in K2EDTA tubes. For TCRbeta analysis, collaborator samples were shipped as frozen whole blood, as isolated PBMCs, or as DNA extracted from either sample type. The rearrangement joined TRBV27 to TRBJ2-2, with 10 bases matching TRBD1. Source material: peripheral blood. This TCR derives from a woman aged 45-65 years with active or convalescent COVID-19. The CDR3 protein sequence reads: CASTRAGQGPPASGELFF. The DNA sequence reads TGTGCCAGCACCCGGGCGGGACAGGGGCCCCCAGCGTCCGGGGAGCTGTTTTTT.